The 2 T cell receptor beta chains below all came from one sample that was sequenced in a study of CXCR3-negative and CXCR3-positive naive CD8 T cells. Whole-study results and caveats: TRB CDR3s of CXCR3-positive naive cells were more hydrophobic than those of CXCR3-negative naive cells.

All TRB cDNA libraries came from 5' RACE performed with UMI labels. After re-calling the 5' RACE reads, TCRdb lists one entry per CDR3 protein, DNA absent. With about 56,000 distinct CDR3 sequences in the sample, the ten largest clones hold 0.7% to 0.95%. No antigen has been assigned to these receptors. The specimen sequenced was naive CXCR3+ CD8+ T cells from blood. As to subset: CD45RO-CCR7+CD27+CD95- naive CD8+ T cells expressing CXCR3 (TNR3+). The origin of the receptors is a human donor in good health. Some clones in this sample may be carry-over from other donors' samples.

The V gene is TRBV13, the J gene TRBJ2-3; TCRdb returns TRBD1, unconfirmable since there is no DNA. The CDR3 covers 16 residues. CDR1 is PRHDT and CDR2 is FYEKMQ in the germline V gene (reference sequence). CDR3 residues: CASSAGQGVFTDTQYF.

V and J are TRBV5-6 and TRBJ1-5; lacking DNA, the TRBD1 call made by TCRdb goes unchecked. Germline V gene data show CDR1 as SGHDT and CDR2 as YYEEEE. The CDR3 is made up of 15 amino acids. The CDR3 here is CASSETGLGNQPQHF. Filled out from reference TRBV5-6 and TRBJ1-5, the complete variable domain reads DAGVTQSPTHLIKTRGQQVTLRCSPKSGHDTVSWYQQALGQGPQFIFQYYEEEERQRGNFPDRFSGHQFPNYSSELNVNALLLGDSALYLCASSETGLGNQPQHFGDGTRLSIL.